Shown below are 9 T cell receptor beta chains from a single sample sequenced in a study of a mutant IDH1 vaccine in newly diagnosed glioma (dated by TCRdb to 2020 to 2023). The sample's time point, from its label and the paper: week 5, during vaccination. Every vaccine dose consisted of 300 ug of a 20-mer mutant IDH1 peptide in Montanide, administered subcutaneously together with topical imiquimod. Libraries were constructed by the immunoSEQ multiplex PCR assay. Here the immuneACCESS table is served through TCRdb, limited to in-frame sequences with V and J called. Missing clones are a known gap in these copies; in checked studies unresolved V genes cover under half, and the rest lacks a known reason. The sample table lists some 36,000 clones, approximately 80% of them with a count of one. Roughly an eighth of the sample comes from the top ten. Antigens of these TCRs are unknown. The material sequenced was PBMCs, taken from a glioma patient whose treatment included an IDH1 peptide vaccine. The receptors were sampled from a middle-aged man with glioma.

This clone was picked up a small number of times. The chain carries TRBV2 and TRBJ1-5; no clear D. This CDR3 is built from 15 residues. V was clipped by 3 bases and J by 3 bases, with 12 bases between them. Germline assignment: CDR1 SNHLY and CDR2 FYNNEI. CDR3 loop: CASSEKSLANQPQHF. CDR3 sequence (DNA): TGTGCCAGCAGTGAGAAATCTCTCGCCAATCAGCCCCAGCATTTT.

J is TRBJ1-1 and V is TRBV29-1, with D possibly being TRBD1 (6 bases). Deletions cut 7 bases from V and 5 bases from J, with 17 bases between. CDR3 length: 13 amino acids. CDR1 SQVTM and CDR2 ANQGSEA come from the germline V gene. The CDR3: CSARTDQGTEAFF. CDR3 coding DNA: TGCAGCGCCCGGACGGACCAGGGGACTGAAGCTTTCTTT.

The chain has TRBV11-2 and TRBJ1-4; D unresolved. The V gene's germline CDR1 is SGHAT and CDR2 FQNNGV. The CDR3 runs to 14 residues. Trimming stripped 3 bases from V and 8 bases from J, with 13 bases between. The CDR3, as DNA: TGTGCCAGCAGCTTGGAGGGCCTCCGGGAAAAACTGTTTTTT. This gives the protein CASSLEGLREKLFF. Based on the CDR3 plus reference TRBV11-2 and TRBJ1-4, the full variable domain is EAGVAQSPRYKIIEKRQSVAFWCNPISGHATLYWYQQILGQGPKLLIQFQNNGVVDDSQLPKDRFSAERLKGVDSTLKIQPAKLEDSAVYLCASSLEGLREKLFFGSGTQLSVL.

V and J are TRBV1 and TRBJ1-1; the D call of TRBD1 is as the table states it, not checked on the DNA. TRBV1 is listed as a pseudogene. The CDR3 runs 12 residues. CDR3 loop: CTSSPDSTEAFF. Written as DNA, the CDR3 is TGCACCAGCAGTCCCGACAGCACTGAAGCTTTCTTT.

This clone was recorded once. V usage is TRBV7-8 and J usage is TRBJ2-3; a weak D match, TRBD2 (5 bases). This CDR3 is built from 14 residues. The ends were cut back, 4 bases at V and 5 bases at J, with 13 bases in the middle. Germline V CDR1 and CDR2: SGHVS, FQNEAQ. CDR3 sequence: CASSSIAQRDTQYF. The CDR3 DNA follows: TGTGCCAGCAGCTCCATAGCGCAACGAGATACGCAGTATTTT.

The chain is built from TRBV7-9 and TRBJ1-1; perhaps TRBD1 as D (5 bases). The CDR3 length is 13 residues. In germline, CDR1 is SEHNR, CDR2 FQNEAQ (reference sequence). With 0 bases removed from V and 7 bases from J, the gap between germline ends came to 9 bases. Written as DNA, the CDR3 is TGTGCCAGCAGCTTAGCCGGGGGGGTTGAAGCTTTCTTT. It specifies CASSLAGGVEAFF. The variable domain in full, completed from reference TRBV7-9 and TRBJ1-1, reads DTGVSQNPRHKITKRGQNVTFRCDPISEHNRLYWYRQTLGQGPEFLTYFQNEAQLEKSRLLSDRFSAERPKGSFSTLEIQRTEQGDSAMYLCASSLAGGVEAFFGQGTRLTVV.

The chain couples TRBV5-6 to TRBJ2-7, with 10 bases matching TRBD1. The CDR3 is 15 residues long. CDR1 is SGHDT, CDR2 YYEEEE, per germline. V was clipped by 7 bases and J by 2 bases; unmatched bases: 9. The CDR3 reads CASHKTGGAPYEQYF. For the CDR3, the DNA is TGTGCCAGCCATAAGACAGGGGGCGCGCCCTACGAGCAGTACTTC.

The chain joins TRBV5-6 to TRBJ1-1; possible D gene TRBD1, 6 bases. The CDR3 is 13 amino acids. V lost 0 bases and J 4 bases, leaving 7 bases between the germline ends. The germline CDR1 and CDR2 sequences are SGHDT and YYEEEE. The CDR3 region is CASSLVDSTEAFF. The CDR3 nucleotides read TGTGCCAGCAGCTTGGTGGACAGCACTGAAGCTTTCTTT.

The CDR3 is CASSLGRDSYEQYF. CDR3 in DNA: TGTGCCAGCAGCTTAGGCCGGGACTCCTACGAGCAGTACTTC. The gene calls are TRBV11-2 and TRBJ2-7; D is perhaps TRBD2 (5 bases). Germline V gene data show CDR1 as SGHAT and CDR2 as FQNNGV. The CDR3 has 14 residues. V lost 1 base, J lost 0 bases, and 7 bases lay in between.